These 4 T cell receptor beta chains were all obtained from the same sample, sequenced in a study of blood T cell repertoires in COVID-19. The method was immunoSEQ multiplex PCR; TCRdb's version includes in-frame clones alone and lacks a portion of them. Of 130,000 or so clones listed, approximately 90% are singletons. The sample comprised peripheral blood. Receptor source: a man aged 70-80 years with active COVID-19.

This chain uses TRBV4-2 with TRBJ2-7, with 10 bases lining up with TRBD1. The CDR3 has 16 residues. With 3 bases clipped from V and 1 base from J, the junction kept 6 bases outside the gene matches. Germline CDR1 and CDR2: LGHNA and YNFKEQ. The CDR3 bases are TGTGCCAGCAGCCACCCCGGACAGGGGGGGTCCTACGAGCAGTACTTC. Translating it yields CASSHPGQGGSYEQYF.

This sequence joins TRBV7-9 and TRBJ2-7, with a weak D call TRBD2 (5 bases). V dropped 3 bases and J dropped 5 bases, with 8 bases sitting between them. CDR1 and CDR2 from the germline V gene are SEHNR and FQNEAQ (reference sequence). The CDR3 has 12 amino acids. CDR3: CASSFGENEQYF. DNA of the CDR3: TGTGCCAGCAGCTTTGGGGAGAACGAGCAGTACTTC. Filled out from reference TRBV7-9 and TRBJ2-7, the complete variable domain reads DTGVSQNPRHKITKRGQNVTFRCDPISEHNRLYWYRQTLGQGPEFLTYFQNEAQLEKSRLLSDRFSAERPKGSFSTLEIQRTEQGDSAMYLCASSFGENEQYFGPGTRLTVT.

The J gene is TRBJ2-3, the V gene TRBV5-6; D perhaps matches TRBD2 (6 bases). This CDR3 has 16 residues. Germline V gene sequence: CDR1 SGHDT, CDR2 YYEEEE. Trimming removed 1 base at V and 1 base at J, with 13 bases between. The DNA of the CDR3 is TGTGCCAGCAGCTTGCTGACTAGACAACGCACAGATACGCAGTATTTT. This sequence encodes CASSLLTRQRTDTQYF.

CDR3 sequence reads: CASSTDSSSYNEQFF. The CDR3 DNA follows: TGTGCCAGCAGCACGGACTCGAGCTCCTACAATGAGCAGTTCTTC. The chain carries TRBV7-9 and TRBJ2-1; maybe TRBD2 (5 bases). This CDR3 has 15 amino acids. Germline CDR1 SEHNR, CDR2 FQNEAQ (reference sequence). Trimming shortened V by 5 bases and J by 0 bases, and 11 bases separated the two germline ends.